In this sample, the clone carrying this TCR beta chain turned up once. This sample stems from a study of T cell responses to AZD1222 COVID-19 vaccine. The germline CDR1 and CDR2 sequences are SGHTA and FQGTGA. The CDR3 is 15 residues long. Germline trimming cut 5 bases from V and 6 bases from J; bases unmatched to any gene: 10. The data were produced by immunoSEQ multiplex PCR, yet TCRdb's version contains in-frame clones alone and is incomplete. The repertoire holds 90,000 to 100,000 clones, with around 84% as singletons. The chain joins TRBV7-3 to TRBJ2-1; 7 bases fit TRBD2. Sequencing was performed on peripheral blood, taken 28 days after the second AZD1222 dose. The clonotype was recovered from an adult who received the AZD1222 COVID-19 vaccine. The CDR3 DNA sequence: TGTGCCAGCAGCCCGGGGTTAGCGGGCATCAATGAGCAGTTCTTC. Translation gives CASSPGLAGINEQFF.